Shown below are 27 T cell receptor beta chains from a single sample sequenced in a study of radiation and T cells in renal cell carcinoma. Time point reported: blood 4 weeks post-SBRT, at nephrectomy. The treatment was: 15 Gy SBRT to primary tumor, nephrectomy 4 weeks later. Sequencing was performed with immunoSEQ multiplex PCR; in TCRdb, only in-frame clones are kept and a portion is missing. The profile shows just over 95,000 clones, 75% to 85% of them singletons. Specimen: blood, collected from a patient whose treatment included radiotherapy and nephrectomy. The receptors shown here come from a man in his sixties with renal cell carcinoma.

This sequence joins TRBV2 and TRBJ1-5, with D possibly matching TRBD1 (5 bases). The V gene's germline CDR1 is SNHLY and CDR2 FYNNEI. This CDR3 has 14 amino acids. Trimming left V 5 bases short and J 3 bases short, with 11 bases between. This CDR3 is CASSMTENNQPQHF. CDR3 coding DNA: TGTGCCAGCAGTATGACAGAGAACAATCAGCCCCAGCATTTT.

The V and J genes are TRBV18 and TRBJ2-3, with 14 bases matching TRBD2. Germline V gives CDR1 KGHSH, CDR2 LQKENI. The CDR3 contains 17 residues. J gave up 1 base and V 3 bases, and 3 bases lay outside the gene matches. The CDR3 DNA is TGTGCCAGCTCACCGGGACTAGCGGGAGTCCGCACAGATACGCAGTATTTT. Translated, it gives CASSPGLAGVRTDTQYF.

This chain links TRBV2 with TRBJ2-5; TRBD2 matches 13 bases. The germline V gene has CDR1 SNHLY and CDR2 FYNNEI. Losses at the gene ends were 8 bases for V and 4 bases for J; bases not matched to a gene: 7. The CDR3 has 15 residues. The DNA for the CDR3 is TGTGCCAGCGCCTGGACTAGCGGGAGTGCAGAGACCCAGTACTTC. As protein: CASAWTSGSAETQYF.

The chain links TRBV10-3 to TRBJ2-6; 10 bases fit TRBD1. The CDR3 runs to 17 residues. The J segment lost 2 bases and the V segment lost 4 bases, leaving 5 bases of the junction unmatched. From germline, CDR1 is ENHRY and CDR2 SYGVKD. The CDR3: CAISGATGGAGANVLTF. For the CDR3, the DNA is TGTGCCATCAGTGGGGCGACAGGGGGCGCTGGGGCCAACGTCCTGACTTTC.

Only one count was recorded for this clone. The V gene is TRBV29-1, the J gene TRBJ2-7; 9 bases align to TRBD1. The length of the CDR3 is 11 residues. J was trimmed by 10 bases and V by 8 bases; bases with no gene match: 9. CDR1 SQVTM and CDR2 ANQGSEA come from the germline V gene. The CDR3 is CSFDGGQGQYF. DNA of the CDR3: TGCAGCTTCGATGGGGGACAGGGTCAGTACTTC.

This chain connects TRBV5-8 to TRBJ2-3; no definite D call. The CDR3 contains 15 residues. V lost 0 bases to trimming and J lost 3 bases, with 11 bases between them. CDR1 is SGHTS and CDR2 is YDEGEE in the germline V gene. The CDR3 DNA reads as TGTGCCAGCAGCTTGGGACAATTTGAGACAGATACGCAGTATTTT. It encodes CASSLGQFETDTQYF.

The chain carries TRBV9 and TRBJ2-1; D is possibly TRBD1 (5 bases). This CDR3 region has 15 residues. Germline CDR1 SGDLS, CDR2 YYNGEE. V gave up 4 bases and J gave up 10 bases, with 21 bases separating them. The chain's CDR3 is CASSPVARKQGEQFF. DNA of the CDR3: TGTGCCAGCAGCCCCGTCGCTAGAAAGCAGGGCGAGCAGTTCTTC.

This chain links TRBV5-4 with TRBJ2-7; TRBD2 agrees at 11 bases. CDR3 size: 15 residues. From germline, CDR1 is SGHNT and CDR2 YYREEE (reference sequence). V dropped 1 base and J dropped 6; count of bases not matched to a gene: 6. This CDR3 reads CASSLSLAGGIEQYF. The DNA for the CDR3 is TGTGCCAGCAGCTTGAGTCTAGCGGGAGGCATCGAGCAGTACTTC.

The chain carries TRBV27 and TRBJ2-5; D not certain. The germline gives CDR1 MNHEY, CDR2 SMNVEV (reference sequence). Trimming stripped 8 bases from V and 5 bases from J, with 9 bases between. The CDR3 totals 11 residues. The CDR3 spells CASGRKETQYF. CDR3 coding DNA: TGTGCCAGCGGACGAAAGGAGACCCAGTACTTC.

The chain couples TRBV12-2 to TRBJ1-2; the table gives TRBD1 as D, unverified against the DNA. TRBV12-2 is a pseudogene segment. This CDR3 spans 18 amino acids. The CDR3 reads CASRFTPGQGNLDYGYTF. CDR3 nucleotides: TGTGCAAGTCGCTTCACCCCGGGACAGGGGAACCTAGACTATGGCTACACCTTC.

In this sample, this clone turned up a few times. This chain uses TRBV4-1 with TRBJ1-2; 10 bases align to TRBD1. CDR1 and CDR2 (germline): MGHRA, YSYEKL. The CDR3 sequence is 14 residues long. The trim removed 5 bases at V and 3 bases at J, leaving 3 bases unmatched. The CDR3 reads CASSYGTGDYGYTF. CDR3 nucleotides: TGCGCCAGCAGCTACGGGACAGGGGACTATGGCTACACCTTC.

This clone was detected only a few times. The chain employs TRBV11-2 and TRBJ1-1; D might be TRBD1 (5 bases). CDR1 and CDR2 (germline): SGHAT, FQNNGV. The CDR3 loop spans 15 amino acids. Trimming took 0 bases from V and 1 from J, leaving 9 bases between them. CDR3 loop: CASSLDHQGNTEAFF. The CDR3 bases are TGTGCCAGCAGCTTAGATCACCAGGGGAACACTGAAGCTTTCTTT.

The V gene is TRBV5-1, the J gene TRBJ2-2; D remains unclear. CDR3 length: 14 residues. CDR1 is SGHRS and CDR2 is YFSETQ in the germline V gene. The V end was cut by 0 bases, the J end by 6 bases, with 9 bases between. This CDR3 reads CASSLEGIAGELFF. The CDR3 nucleotides read TGCGCCAGCAGCTTGGAAGGGATCGCCGGGGAGCTGTTTTTT.

The CDR3 reads CASNEGSNTGELFF. The CDR3 DNA reads as TGCGCCAGCAATGAGGGTTCGAACACCGGGGAGCTGTTTTTT. V is TRBV5-1 and J is TRBJ2-2; weak D call: TRBD2 (5 bases). The CDR3 extends over 14 amino acids. CDR1 and CDR2 (germline): SGHRS, YFSETQ. Trimming removed 6 bases at V and 0 bases at J, with 9 bases between.

J is TRBJ2-7 and V is TRBV7-9; TRBD1 aligns across 11 bases. This CDR3 has 15 residues. CDR1 is SEHNR and CDR2 is FQNEAQ in the germline V gene (reference sequence). The J segment lost 3 bases and the V segment lost 3 bases, leaving 4 bases of the junction unmatched. CDR3 loop: CASSFGTGGFYEQYF. CDR3 in DNA: TGTGCCAGCAGCTTTGGGACAGGGGGATTCTACGAGCAGTACTTC.

The CDR3 sequence: CASSQGGSDQYF. Written as DNA, the CDR3 is TGCGCCAGCAGCCAAGGCGGGTCCGACCAGTACTTC. This sequence joins TRBV4-1 and TRBJ2-7; D is perhaps TRBD2 (5 bases). CDR3 length: 12 residues. In germline, CDR1 is MGHRA, CDR2 YSYEKL. V was cut by 1 base and J by 10 bases, with 11 bases left in between.

The rearrangement links TRBV4-1 to TRBJ2-7; 7 bases are a match to TRBD1. This CDR3 comprises 13 residues. CDR1 MGHRA and CDR2 YSYEKL come from the germline V gene. The V segment lost 6 bases and the J segment 0 bases; nucleotides outside the gene matches: 2. The CDR3 spells CASSRDSSYEQYF. The CDR3 DNA follows: TGCGCCAGCAGTCGGGACAGCTCCTACGAGCAGTACTTC.

The chain employs TRBV5-1 and TRBJ2-2, with D perhaps being TRBD1 or TRBD2 (5 bases each). CDR3 length equals 14 residues. Trimming removed 2 bases at V and 4 bases at J, with 9 bases between. Germline CDR1 is SGHRS and CDR2 is YFSETQ. The CDR3 is CASSLLGTTGELFF. CDR3 in DNA: TGCGCCAGCAGCTTACTAGGGACCACCGGGGAGCTGTTTTTT.

The chain combines TRBV9 with TRBJ2-6; D is perhaps TRBD1 (6 bases). CDR1 and CDR2 from the germline V gene are SGDLS and YYNGEE. The CDR3 length is 17 residues. V was shortened by 3 bases and J by 0 bases, with 13 bases between the two germline ends. Here the CDR3 reads CASSGSQGPSGANVLTF. The DNA for the CDR3 is TGTGCCAGCAGCGGATCACAGGGCCCCTCTGGGGCCAACGTCCTGACTTTC.

The genes are TRBV9 and TRBJ1-1; the match to TRBD1 covers 7 bases. This CDR3 has 15 amino acids. CDR1 SGDLS and CDR2 YYNGEE come from the germline V gene. V lost 0 bases, J lost 2 bases, and 4 bases stayed unmatched. The CDR3 DNA is TGTGCCAGCAGCGTAGTTGGGACAGATAACACTGAAGCTTTCTTT. Amino acids: CASSVVGTDNTEAFF.

This clone qualifies as large. The chain uses TRBV10-2 and TRBJ2-7; TRBD2 matches 9 bases. The CDR3 loop spans 16 amino acids. The germline CDR1 and CDR2 sequences are WSHSY and SAAADI. The junction had 7 bases not matched to a gene; V was cut back by 4 bases and J by 0 bases. This CDR3 reads CASSAGTSGLSYEQYF. DNA of the CDR3: TGCGCCAGCAGTGCCGGTACTAGCGGGCTCTCCTACGAGCAGTACTTC.

This chain links TRBV27 with TRBJ2-5; no reliable D call. The V gene's germline CDR1 is MNHEY and CDR2 SMNVEV (reference sequence). This CDR3 is built from 12 residues. Trimming shortened V by 2 bases and J by 2 bases, and 3 bases separated the two germline ends. CDR3 loop: CASSLNQETQYF. The DNA for the CDR3 is TGTGCCAGCAGTTTAAATCAAGAGACCCAGTACTTC.

This clone was counted between two and nine times. This rearrangement joins TRBV30 to TRBJ1-5; TRBD1 is a possible D gene (6 bases). V shed 0 bases and J shed 4 bases, with 13 bases lying between them. Germline V gene data show CDR1 as GTSNPN and CDR2 as SVGIG (reference sequence). The CDR3 is 15 residues long. Here the CDR3 reads CAWSVLGGPNQPQHF. CDR3 bases: TGTGCCTGGAGTGTACTAGGGGGTCCGAATCAGCCCCAGCATTTT.

V usage is TRBV4-1 and J usage is TRBJ2-1; D not resolved. Germline CDR1 is MGHRA and CDR2 is YSYEKL. V was cut by 0 bases and J by 0 bases, with 12 bases left in between. This CDR3 is built from 17 residues. This chain's CDR3 is CASSQDRTTSSYNEQFF. In DNA form, the CDR3 reads TGCGCCAGCAGCCAAGATAGGACGACCAGCTCCTACAATGAGCAGTTCTTC.

V and J are TRBV6-5 and TRBJ2-1; 10 bases are a match to TRBD2. CDR3 length: 14 amino acids. The germline V gene has CDR1 MNHEY and CDR2 SVGAGI. V lost 6 bases and J lost 6; bases outside the gene matches: 5. CDR3 amino acids: CASRESGRANEQFF. The CDR3 nucleotides are TGTGCCAGCAGAGAAAGCGGGAGGGCCAATGAGCAGTTCTTC.

This clone was counted a few times. The chain employs TRBV30 and TRBJ1-1; D remains ambiguous. Per germline, CDR1 GTSNPN and CDR2 SVGIG (reference sequence). Trimming took 1 base from V and 3 from J, leaving 9 bases between them. The CDR3 spans 13 residues. CDR3 DNA sequence: TGTGCCTGGAGTGGGGATGGTTACACTGAAGCTTTCTTT. This encodes CAWSGDGYTEAFF. The whole variable domain, filled in from reference TRBV30 and TRBJ1-1, reads SQTIHQWPATLVQPVGSPLSLECTVEGTSNPNLYWYRQAAGRGLQLLFYSVGIGQISSEVPQNLSASRPQDRQFILSSKKLLLSDSGFYLCAWSGDGYTEAFFGQGTRLTVV.

V gene TRBV7-6 combines with J gene TRBJ2-1; TRBD2 matches 7 bases. The CDR3 has 12 residues. Germline CDR1 reads SGHVS; CDR2 reads FNYEAQ. Trimming removed 2 bases from V and 14 bases from J; junction bases left unmatched: 6. In nucleotides, the CDR3 is TGTGCCAGCAGCTTACAGGGAGGGATGGAGTTCTTC. Amino acids: CASSLQGGMEFF.